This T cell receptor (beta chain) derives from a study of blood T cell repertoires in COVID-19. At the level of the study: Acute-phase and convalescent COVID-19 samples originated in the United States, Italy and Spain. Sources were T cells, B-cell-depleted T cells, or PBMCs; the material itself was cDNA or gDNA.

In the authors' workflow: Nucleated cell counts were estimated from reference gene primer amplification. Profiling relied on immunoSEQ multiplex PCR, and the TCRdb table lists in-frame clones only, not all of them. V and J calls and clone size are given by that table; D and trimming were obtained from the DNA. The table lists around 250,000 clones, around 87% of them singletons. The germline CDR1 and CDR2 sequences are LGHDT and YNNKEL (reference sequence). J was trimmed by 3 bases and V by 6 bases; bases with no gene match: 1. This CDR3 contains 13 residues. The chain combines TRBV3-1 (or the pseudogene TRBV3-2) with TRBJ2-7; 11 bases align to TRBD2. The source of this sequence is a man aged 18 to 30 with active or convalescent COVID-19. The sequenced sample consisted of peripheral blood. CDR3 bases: TGTGCCAGCAGAGGGACTAGCGGCTACGAGCAGTACTTC. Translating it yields CASRGTSGYEQYF.